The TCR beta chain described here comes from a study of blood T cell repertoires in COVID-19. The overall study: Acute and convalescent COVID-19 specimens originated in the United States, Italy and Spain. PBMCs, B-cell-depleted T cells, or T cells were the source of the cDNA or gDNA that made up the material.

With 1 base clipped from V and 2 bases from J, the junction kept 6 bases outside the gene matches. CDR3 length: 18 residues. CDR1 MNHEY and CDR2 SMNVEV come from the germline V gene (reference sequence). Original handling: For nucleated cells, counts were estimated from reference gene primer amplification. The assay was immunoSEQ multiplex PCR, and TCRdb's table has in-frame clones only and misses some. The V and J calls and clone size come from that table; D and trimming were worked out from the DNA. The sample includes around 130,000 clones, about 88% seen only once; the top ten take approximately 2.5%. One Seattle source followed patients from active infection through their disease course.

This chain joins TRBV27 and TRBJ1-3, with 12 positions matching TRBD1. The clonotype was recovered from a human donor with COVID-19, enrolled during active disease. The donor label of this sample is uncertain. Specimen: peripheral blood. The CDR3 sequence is CASSLYPGQGAAGNTIYF. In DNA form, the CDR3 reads TGTGCCAGCAGTTTATACCCGGGACAGGGGGCGGCTGGAAACACCATATATTTT.